This T cell receptor beta chain was sequenced during a study of cytotoxic CD8 clonotypes in ibrutinib-treated CLL. Sequencing used immunoSEQ multiplex PCR; TCRdb keeps in-frame clones, though not all of them. The sample shows tens of thousands of clones, over 70% of them seen only once. This clone has a single count. Trimming cost V 3 bases and J 6 bases, with 7 bases left between them. The CDR3 totals 12 residues. Germline loops: CDR1 SGHDT, CDR2 YYEEEE. The source material was PBMCs, sampled at disease progression, from a patient treated with ibrutinib. This TCR derives from a human donor with chronic lymphocytic leukemia. This chain connects TRBV5-6 to TRBJ2-1; D may correspond to TRBD1 or TRBD2 (6 bases each). CDR3 region: CASSWGANEQFF. The CDR3 nucleotides are TGTGCCAGCAGCTGGGGGGCCAATGAGCAGTTCTTC. Based on the CDR3 plus reference TRBV5-6 and TRBJ2-1, the full variable domain is DAGVTQSPTHLIKTRGQQVTLRCSPKSGHDTVSWYQQALGQGPQFIFQYYEEEERQRGNFPDRFSGHQFPNYSSELNVNALLLGDSALYLCASSWGANEQFFGPGTRLTVL.